This T cell receptor (beta chain) was captured in a study of beta chain features in type 1 diabetes. Study at large: Age and gender were similar between patients and healthy donors, as were cell yields.

In regard to this clone: The antigen is unknown. Compared with germline, one end of the junction differs, possibly owing to a read error.

Germline assignment: CDR1 SEHNR and CDR2 FQNEAQ (reference sequence). The length of the CDR3 is 14 residues. Using CD45RO/CCR7/CD25/CD127/CD95/CD27, CD4+ naive, central memory, regulatory and stem cell-like memory cells were sorted. Sequencing targeted expressed TCRB transcripts, as all isolated RNA had been reverse transcribed. Sequencing used immunoSEQ multiplex PCR; TCRdb keeps in-frame clones, though not all of them. Here the sample spans approximately 140,000 clones, roughly 50% being singletons. General study points: Fewer junction insertions and more nucleotide deletions appeared in type 1 diabetes patients.

The chain couples TRBV7-9 to TRBJ2-5; TRBD1 matches at 7 bases. This TCR derives from a young man in good health. The sequenced material came from Tregs from blood. This CDR3 is CASRLEGAQETQYF. The CDR3 DNA reads as TGTGCCAGCAGATTAGAGGGGGCGCAGGAGACCCAGTACTTC.